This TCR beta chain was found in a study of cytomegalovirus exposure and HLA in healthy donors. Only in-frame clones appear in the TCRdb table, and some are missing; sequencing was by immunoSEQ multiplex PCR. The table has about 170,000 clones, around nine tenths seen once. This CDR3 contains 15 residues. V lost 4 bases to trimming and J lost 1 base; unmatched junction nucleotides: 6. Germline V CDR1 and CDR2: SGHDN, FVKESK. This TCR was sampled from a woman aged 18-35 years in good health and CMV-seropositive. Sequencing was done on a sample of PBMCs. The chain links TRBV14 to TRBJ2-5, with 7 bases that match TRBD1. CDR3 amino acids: CASSRLQGRQETQYF. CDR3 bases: TGTGCCAGCAGCCGCCTACAGGGGCGCCAAGAGACCCAGTACTTC.